This T cell receptor (beta chain) derives from a study of CD8 T cells in ankylosing spondylitis. Libraries of TCR beta came from quantitative 5'-RACE with molecular barcodes. TCRdb processed the 5' RACE reads anew with MiXCR; each CDR3 protein has one entry. Of some 130,000 distinct CDR3 sequences listed, around 13% are singletons. CDR1 is SEHNR and CDR2 is FQNEAQ in the germline V gene (reference sequence). Trimming took off 5 bases at V and 0 bases at J, with 8 bases between the two ends. CDR3 length: 14 amino acids. The sequenced sample was blood, either unsorted or a sorted T cell fraction (not recorded which). The chain uses TRBV7-9 and TRBJ2-1, with D unresolved. The origin of this receptor is a female donor with ankylosing spondylitis or in good health (not recorded which). The CDR3 here is CASSPDHSYNEQFF. As DNA, the CDR3 is TGTGCCAGCAGCCCCGACCACTCCTACAATGAGCAGTTCTTC.